This T cell receptor (beta chain) was recovered during a study of blood T cell repertoires in COVID-19 (TCRdb year 2020). General notes on the study: The collaborator samples originated in the United States, Italy and Spain and spanned the acute and convalescent phases of COVID-19. The material from the prospective study consisted of cDNA or gDNA derived from T cells, B-cell-depleted T cells, or PBMCs. The dataset comprised deeply sampled blood TCRbeta repertoires from subjects exposed to, actively infected with, or recovered from COVID-19. The repertoires were released in a freely available public database intended as a resource for research on the immune response to SARS-CoV-2. The samples were drawn from two sources: the first 160 participants of the ongoing ImmuneRACE study, and over 1,000 subjects contributed by 6 global collaborators. A de-identified subject ID, COVID-19 status, age in years and sex were almost always included in the sample metadata. Where available, HLA class I and class II types were obtained from metadata supplied by the sample provider rather than from assay-based typing.

CDR1 and CDR2 (SGHNT, YYREEE) derive from the germline V gene (reference sequence). From cysteine to phenylalanine, the CDR3 is 13 amino acids long. Only the CDR3 portion is preserved as DNA: 39 bases, with reading frame beginning at the first base. V loses 10 bases at its end and J loses 8 bases; junction bases beyond the gene matches: 5. Comment on this clone: It has no known antigen specificity. Base qualities are not recorded, but no much larger clone differs from it by a single base.

Overall study outcomes, separate from this receptor: Clinical and demographic metadata were provided uncurated, with the amount varying by source and participant.

TCRbeta CDR3 regions were amplified from genomic DNA using the immunoSEQ Assay, a bias-controlled multiplex PCR. In the paper's pipeline: The number of nucleated cells in each sample was estimated by amplification of reference gene primers within the assay. To quantify the absolute abundance of each unique TCRbeta CDR3 rearrangement, sequence reads were collapsed and filtered. For each sample, productive Simpson clonality was calculated by taking the square root of Simpson's diversity index across productive rearrangements. Sourced from immuneACCESS, this table was stored by TCRdb with only in-frame sequences that have V and J called. A share of the clones is absent; for the studies checked, an unresolved V gene accounts for under half, and the remainder has no known explanation. The V and J calls and clone size are taken from that table; D and trimming were inferred from the DNA. This sample holds around 32,000 clones; 85% to 95% were observed only once. In total, the top ten clones hold approximately 0.95% of the sample.

The collaborating institutions used their own protocols to collect whole blood in K2EDTA tubes. Collaborator samples were shipped for TCRbeta analysis as frozen whole blood, isolated PBMCs, or DNA extracted from either sample type. Recombination linked TRBV5-4 to TRBJ2-1, and TRBD2 aligns with 14 junction nucleotides. Sequenced material: peripheral blood. This sequence originates from a male donor with active COVID-19. This receptor carries the CDR3 CALGLAGGHEQFF. The nucleotide sequence is given as TGTGCCCTAGGACTAGCGGGGGGCCATGAGCAGTTCTTC.